This TCR beta chain was sequenced for a study of blood T cells in healthy people across ages. Using a J-beta primer mix together with a sample-barcoded 5' primer, a second PCR was run for roughly 6 to 12 cycles. TCRdb used MiXCR to reprocess the 5' RACE reads, holding one entry per CDR3 protein. The profile shows nearly 800,000 distinct CDR3 sequences, about 25% of them singletons. As regards this clonotype: The antigen is undetermined.

CDR3 length: 16 residues. Trimming cost V 5 bases and J 3 bases; bases outside gene matches: 8. The study, taken as a whole, reports: Per million T cells, the diversity of TCR beta decreased roughly linearly as age advanced.

These data also formed part of another study, on T cells of mothers and their children. From that second work: Study donors consisted of three healthy Caucasian mothers and their six children. Related mother-child pairs shared slightly more overlap than unrelated pairs, but the difference was non-significant.

Material for sequencing was blood. The chain has TRBV12-3 or TRBV12-4 and TRBJ2-1; 9 nucleotides match TRBD1. The source of this sequence is a boy aged 10-17 years in good health. The CDR3 region has the DNA TGTGCCAGCAGTCCGCAACAGGGGGCGAGCTACAATGAGCAGTTCTTC. Its translation is CASSPQQGASYNEQFF.